The 11 T cell receptor beta chains below come from one sample, sequenced in a study of CD8 T cells in Susac syndrome. An amount of RNA that ranged from roughly 0.45 to 1 ug was reverse transcribed with random hexamers. TCRdb re-called the immunoSEQ multiplex PCR reads through MiXCR, storing one row per CDR3 protein. The table has 250,000 or so distinct CDR3 sequences, approximately 92% seen once. What was sequenced was CD4+ T cells from PBMCs. The source is a human donor with multiple sclerosis.

The chain has TRBV18 and TRBJ2-3, with TRBD2 as a possible D gene (7 bases). In germline, CDR1 is KGHSH, CDR2 LQKENI. This CDR3 has 16 amino acids. Between the trimmed V and J ends, which lost 2 bases and 4 bases, there was a span of 16 bases. CDR3 DNA sequence: TGTGCCAGCTCACCATCGGAGAGGGGGGGCGCAGATACGCAGTATTTT. As protein: CASSPSERGGADTQYF. Looking up the rest from reference TRBV18 and TRBJ2-3 gives the full variable domain: NAGVMQNPRHLVRRRGQEARLRCSPMKGHSHVYWYRQLPEEGLKFMVYLQKENIIDESGMPKERFSAEFPKEGPSILRIQQVVRGDSAAYFCASSPSERGGADTQYFGPGTRLTVL.

The CDR3 spells CASSSPDRGLGGYTF. In DNA form, the CDR3 reads TGTGCCAGCAGTTCCCCGGACAGGGGGCTAGGTGGCTACACCTTC. This chain links TRBV28 with TRBJ1-2, with TRBD1 identical over 11 bases. Trimming at V came to 4 bases and at J to 7 bases, leaving 8 bases not matched to a gene. From germline, CDR1 is MDHEN and CDR2 SYDVKM. The CDR3 covers 15 residues.

The V gene is TRBV19, the J gene TRBJ2-1; D is possibly TRBD1 or TRBD2 (5 bases each). Germline-derived CDR1 and CDR2 are LNHDA and SQIVND (reference sequence). V gave up 3 bases and J gave up 6 bases, with 6 bases separating them. CDR3 length equals 12 residues. CDR3 bases: TGTGCCAGTAGTATGGGGGTCAATGAGCAGTTCTTC. Amino acid sequence: CASSMGVNEQFF.

The J gene is TRBJ2-7, the V gene TRBV5-6, with 9 bases identical to TRBD2. With 2 bases clipped from V and 2 bases from J, the junction kept 14 bases outside the gene matches. The germline V gene has CDR1 SGHDT and CDR2 YYEEEE. CDR3 length: 18 residues. The CDR3 loop is CASSLRGTSLSVTYEQYF. CDR3 DNA sequence: TGTGCCAGCAGCTTACGCGGGACTAGCCTATCTGTTACCTACGAGCAGTACTTC.

The genes are TRBV29-1 and TRBJ2-7; 12 bases are shared with TRBD2. The CDR3 totals 16 residues. V dropped 4 bases and J dropped 0; count of bases not matched to a gene: 7. Germline assignment: CDR1 SQVTM and CDR2 ANQGSEA. The CDR3 DNA reads TGCAGCGTTGTTGGACTAGCGGGGAGGAGCTCCTACGAGCAGTACTTC. It codes for CSVVGLAGRSSYEQYF.

This chain uses TRBV9 with TRBJ2-3, with D possibly matching TRBD1 (5 bases). The CDR3 length is 16 residues. Between the trimmed V and J ends, which lost 3 bases and 3 bases, there was a span of 17 bases. Germline V lookup: CDR1 SGDLS, CDR2 YYNGEE. The CDR3 spells CASSAAGGRETDTQYF. In DNA form, the CDR3 reads TGTGCCAGCAGCGCAGCTGGCGGCAGGGAAACAGATACGCAGTATTTT.

This clonotype was detected once. The J gene is TRBJ2-5, the V gene TRBV7-9; no definite D call. The CDR3 is 13 residues long. V was shortened by 2 bases and J by 4 bases, with 8 bases between the two germline ends. Germline assignment: CDR1 SEHNR and CDR2 FQNEAQ (reference sequence). The CDR3 DNA reads TGTGCCAGCAGCTTACTTTGGCGAGAGACCCAGTACTTC. Residues: CASSLLWRETQYF.

The chain recombines TRBV24-1 with TRBJ2-2, with no clear D. Germline CDR1 reads KGHDR; CDR2 reads SFDVKD. The CDR3 runs to 11 residues. The V and J ends lost 5 bases and 6 bases respectively, with 3 bases between them. CDR3 nucleotide sequence: TGTGCCACCAGTGTGTCCGGGGAGCTGTTTTTT. It yields the protein CATSVSGELFF.

The V gene is TRBV2, the J gene TRBJ2-4, with D possibly TRBD2 on 6 matching bases. Trimming stripped 3 bases from V and 15 bases from J, with 18 bases between. The CDR3 is made up of 13 amino acids. CDR1 and CDR2 (germline): SNHLY, FYNNEI. CDR3 region: CASSDWQGGSPYF. CDR3 bases: TGTGCCAGCAGTGATTGGCAGGGAGGCAGTCCGTACTTC.

Only one count was recorded for this clonotype. The V gene is TRBV30, the J gene TRBJ1-4; 7 nucleotides match TRBD1. V lost 4 bases, J lost 8 bases, and 10 bases stayed unmatched. Germline CDR1 reads GTSNPN; CDR2 reads SVGIG (reference sequence). The CDR3 extends over 14 amino acids. The CDR3 loop reads CAWTPRTGLEKLFF. CDR3 nucleotides: TGTGCCTGGACCCCACGGACAGGATTAGAAAAACTGTTTTTT.

This rearrangement joins TRBV5-1 to TRBJ2-5; TRBD2 aligns across 15 bases. Germline values: CDR1 SGHRS, CDR2 YFSETQ. Trimming cost V 0 bases and J 6 bases; bases outside gene matches: 3. The CDR3 contains 16 residues. Here the CDR3 reads CASSLGTSGRGKTQYF. The CDR3, as DNA: TGCGCCAGCAGCTTGGGGACTAGCGGGAGGGGGAAGACCCAGTACTTC.